One and the same sample provided the 15 T cell receptor beta chains below, sequenced in a study of blood T cell repertoires in COVID-19. Sequencing was performed with immunoSEQ multiplex PCR; in TCRdb, only in-frame clones are kept and a portion is missing. The sample includes 120,000 to 150,000 clones, about 91% seen only once; the top ten take less than 0.95%. Sequenced: peripheral blood. These receptors came from a woman in her 50s with acute or convalescent COVID-19.

This clone showed up just once. The rearrangement joins TRBV18 to TRBJ2-1; perhaps TRBD2 as D (6 bases). The CDR3 loop spans 15 amino acids. Germline-derived CDR1 and CDR2 are KGHSH and LQKENI. Trimming cost V 3 bases and J 0 bases, with 9 bases left between them. Here the CDR3 reads CASSPGLNSYNEQFF. For the CDR3, the DNA is TGTGCCAGCTCACCGGGACTTAACTCCTACAATGAGCAGTTCTTC.

The chain is built from TRBV9 and TRBJ2-4, with D hard to call. Trimming took off 0 bases at V and 8 bases at J, with 12 bases between the two ends. Germline assignment: CDR1 SGDLS and CDR2 YYNGEE. There are 14 residues in the CDR3. CDR3 nucleotide sequence: TGTGCCAGCAGCGTAGATCTAGTTGGAGACATTCAGTACTTC. Its protein product is CASSVDLVGDIQYF. Full variable domain (remainder filled in from reference TRBV9 and TRBJ2-4): DSGVTQTPKHLITATGQRVTLRCSPRSGDLSVYWYQQSLDQGLQFLIQYYNGEERAKGNILERFSAQQFPDLHSELNLSSLELGDSALYFCASSVDLVGDIQYFGAGTRLSVL.

The chain is built from TRBV10-1 and TRBJ2-7; TRBD1 matches at 10 bases. Germline lookup yields CDR1 WNHNN and CDR2 SYGVQD (reference sequence). Unmatched junction bases numbered 8, after V lost 5 bases and J lost 4 bases. The CDR3 runs to 15 residues. The CDR3 DNA is TGCGCCAGCAGTTCGGTACCGGGACAGGGGTACGAGCAGTACTTC. As protein: CASSSVPGQGYEQYF.

The gene calls are TRBV29-1 and TRBJ1-5; TRBD1 matches 7 bases. This CDR3 has 14 amino acids. CDR1 is SQVTM, CDR2 ANQGSEA, per germline. The ends lost 1 base at V and 6 bases at J; junction bases unmatched: 6. In nucleotides, the CDR3 is TGCAGCGTTGAAGGGGCAGGGGGAGGTCAGCCCCAGCATTTT. Encoded protein: CSVEGAGGGQPQHF.

The chain couples TRBV7-6 to TRBJ2-7; 12 bases are a match to TRBD2. The trim removed 5 bases at V and 1 base at J, leaving 6 bases unmatched. Germline lookup yields CDR1 SGHVS and CDR2 FNYEAQ. The CDR3 is 16 amino acids. CDR3 DNA sequence: TGTGCCAGCAGCCTCGGACTAGCGGGACTATCCTACGAGCAGTACTTC. This gives the protein CASSLGLAGLSYEQYF.

The chain couples TRBV21-1 to TRBJ2-5; the table's D call of TRBD1 was not tested on the DNA. TRBV21-1 is labeled a pseudogene. The CDR3 consists of 16 residues. The DNA for the CDR3 is TGTGCCAGCAGCTGCCCCCTAGGACAGGGGAAAGAGACCCAGTACTTC. Amino acids: CASSCPLGQGKETQYF.

The chain combines TRBV11-3 with TRBJ1-1, with 7 bases aligning to TRBD1. The CDR3 is 14 amino acids. Losses at the gene ends were 5 bases for V and 3 bases for J; bases not matched to a gene: 6. Germline V lookup: CDR1 SGHNT, CDR2 YENEEA. CDR3 loop: CASSRRTGDTEAFF. CDR3 nucleotides: TGTGCCAGCAGCAGACGAACAGGGGACACTGAAGCTTTCTTT.

This clone was counted once. The chain employs TRBV9 and TRBJ1-1, with TRBD1 matching 8 bases. The germline V gene encodes CDR1 SGDLS and CDR2 YYNGEE. This CDR3 region has 16 residues. After removal of 4 bases from V and 2 bases from J, the junction contained 10 bases not matched to a gene. In DNA form, the CDR3 reads TGTGCCAGCAGCCTACTTAAGGACAGGGTCAACACTGAAGCTTTCTTT. This gives the protein CASSLLKDRVNTEAFF.

The rearrangement joins TRBV18 to TRBJ1-1; possible D gene TRBD1, 5 bases. There are 18 residues in the CDR3. The V and J ends lost 2 bases and 0 bases respectively, with 19 bases between them. The germline CDR1 and CDR2 sequences are KGHSH and LQKENI. CDR3 nucleotides: TGTGCCAGCTCACCAGTAATTCCAGGGCAGTCCCTGAACACTGAAGCTTTCTTT. The encoded protein is CASSPVIPGQSLNTEAFF.

This rearrangement joins TRBV7-8 to TRBJ1-1; D might be TRBD1 (6 bases). With 0 bases removed from V and 7 bases from J, the gap between germline ends came to 9 bases. Germline V gives CDR1 SGHVS, CDR2 FQNEAQ. This CDR3 region has 13 residues. CDR3 in amino acids: CASSLAGGHEAFF. The CDR3 nucleotides are TGTGCCAGCAGCTTAGCTGGGGGACATGAAGCTTTCTTT.

The J gene is TRBJ2-7, the V gene TRBV3-1 (or the pseudogene TRBV3-2); D uncertain. V gave up 3 bases and J gave up 7 bases, with 16 bases separating them. CDR3 length: 14 amino acids. CDR1 is LGHDT, CDR2 YNNKEL, per germline (reference sequence). CDR3 DNA sequence: TGTGCCAGCAGCCACGCGTCGGTTCGGAGTGAGCAGTACTTC. It codes for CASSHASVRSEQYF.

The chain combines TRBV9 with TRBJ2-7; 9 bases line up with TRBD1. Germline CDR1 is SGDLS and CDR2 is YYNGEE. The CDR3 contains 16 residues. J lost 0 bases, V lost 3 bases, and 7 bases had no gene match. CDR3 protein: CASSATPGQGSYEQYF. The CDR3 DNA follows: TGTGCCAGCAGCGCAACCCCGGGACAGGGCTCCTACGAGCAGTACTTC.

The chain joins TRBV7-3 to TRBJ1-3; 7 positions match TRBD1. This CDR3 region has 15 residues. V trimming: 8 bases; J trimming: 0 bases; junction bases outside the gene matches: 7. Germline V lookup: CDR1 SGHTA, CDR2 FQGTGA. CDR3 region: CASSRGAFSGNTIYF. The CDR3 DNA sequence: TGTGCCAGCTCCAGGGGGGCGTTCTCTGGAAACACCATATATTTT.

The chain links TRBV3-1 (or the pseudogene TRBV3-2) to TRBJ1-4; 9 bases are a match to TRBD1. In germline, CDR1 is LGHDT, CDR2 YNNKEL (reference sequence). V gave up 3 bases and J gave up 5 bases; unmatched junction bases: 10. This CDR3 spans 17 amino acids. The CDR3 nucleotides read TGTGCCAGCAGCCACTACGGAGAGGGACAGGGAAATGAAAAACTGTTTTTT. Protein product: CASSHYGEGQGNEKLFF.

This clone has just one count. This chain uses TRBV5-4 with TRBJ1-3, with 7 bases fitting TRBD1. The V gene's germline CDR1 is SGHNT and CDR2 YYREEE (reference sequence). This CDR3 is 15 amino acids long. J lost 0 bases, V lost 4 bases, and 4 bases had no gene match. CDR3 in amino acids: CASSPDRDSGNTIYF. In DNA form, the CDR3 reads TGTGCCAGCAGCCCAGACAGGGACTCTGGAAACACCATATATTTT.